One TCR beta chain is described in this entry. As yet, its antigen is unknown. This record belongs to a study of CD8+ T cells in alopecia areata. Germline-derived CDR1 and CDR2 are MGHRA and YSYEKL. V lost 5 bases to trimming and J lost 2 bases, with 17 bases between them. This CDR3 spans 16 amino acids. The treatment is: oral pan-JAK inhibitor, 5-10 mg twice daily. General study points: Among the top 100, expanded CD8+ clones were significantly decreased by tofacitinib, as was scalp clonality. Unlike in mice, where it was clearer, TCR sharing across patients was less clear, possibly HLA-related.

Sequencing templates came from extracted RNA that was reverse transcribed into cDNA. The repertoire was sequenced with immunoSEQ multiplex PCR; TCRdb's copy has only in-frame clones and lacks some. The profile covers 150,000 to 200,000 clones, with 45% to 60% appearing a single time and 9.5% to 13% taken by the ten largest. This TCR was recovered from a human donor with alopecia areata. The chain joins TRBV4-1 to TRBJ2-3; D gene unclear. The sample in question was CD8+ T cells sorted from blood, obtained at approximately week 52, from a patient treated with tofacitinib. The CDR3 region has the DNA TGCGCCAGCAGCAGCTTTCCCGTTCTATCCACAGATACGCAGTATTTT. This encodes CASSSFPVLSTDTQYF.